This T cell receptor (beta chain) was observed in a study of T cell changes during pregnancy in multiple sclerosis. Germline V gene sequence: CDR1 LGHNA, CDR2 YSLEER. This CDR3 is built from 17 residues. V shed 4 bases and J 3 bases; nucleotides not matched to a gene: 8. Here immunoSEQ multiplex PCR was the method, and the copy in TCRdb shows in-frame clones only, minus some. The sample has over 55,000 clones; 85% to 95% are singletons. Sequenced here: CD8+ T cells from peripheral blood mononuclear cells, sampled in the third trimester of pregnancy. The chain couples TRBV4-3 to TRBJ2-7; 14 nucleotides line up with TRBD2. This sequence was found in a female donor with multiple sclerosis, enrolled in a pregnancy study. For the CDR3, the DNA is TGCGCCAGCAGCCTCGGGACTAGCGGGGGTGGGGTCTACGAGCAGTACTTC. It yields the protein CASSLGTSGGGVYEQYF.